This is a list of T cell receptor beta chains from one sample in a study of blood T cell repertoires in COVID-19. Sequencing was performed with immunoSEQ multiplex PCR; in TCRdb, only in-frame clones are kept and a portion is missing. The sample has 200,000 to 300,000 clones, about 89% seen once. Sequences were obtained from PBMCs or T cells enriched from blood (not recorded which). Receptors were obtained from a woman under 30 who had recovered from COVID-19. Each CDR3 is given with its conserved first and last residue. D genes are given only for firm matches. The size entry is marked missing in some rows and otherwise reads once, few, many or a size class.

D gene	CDR3 length	J gene	clone size	V gene	CDR3 protein	CDR3 DNA
NA	13	TRBJ2-7	NA	TRBV6-2/TRBV6-3	CASSQGHSYEQYF	TGTGCCAGCAGTCAAGGACACTCCTACGAGCAGTACTTC
TRBD1	16	TRBJ2-1	NA	TRBV4-2	CASSQADRGLYNEQFF	TGTGCCAGCAGCCAAGCTGACAGGGGCCTTTACAATGAGCAGTTCTTC
TRBD1	14	TRBJ1-1	NA	TRBV7-9	CASSLQGGFTEAFF	TGTGCCAGCAGCTTACAGGGGGGCTTCACTGAAGCTTTCTTT
NA	15	TRBJ1-3	NA	TRBV11-3	CASSPFGSSGNTIYF	TGTGCCAGCAGCCCGTTTGGGAGCTCTGGAAACACCATATATTTT
NA	15	TRBJ2-3	NA	TRBV25-1	CASSDPSDVADTQYF	TGTGCCAGCAGTGACCCCAGCGACGTGGCGGATACGCAGTATTTT
TRBD1	13	TRBJ1-4	NA	TRBV28	CASRSRGLGKLFF	TGTGCCAGCAGATCCAGGGGGCTCGGAAAACTGTTTTTT
NA	13	TRBJ2-1	NA	TRBV5-1	CASSLVGYNEQFF	TGCGCCAGCAGCTTGGTCGGTTACAATGAGCAGTTCTTC
TRBD1	14	TRBJ1-2	NA	TRBV5-4	CASSFRGPNYGYTF	TGTGCCAGCAGCTTCAGGGGGCCTAACTATGGCTACACCTTC
TRBD1	17	TRBJ1-6	NA	TRBV19	CASSGDRARSANSPLHF	TGTGCCAGTAGCGGGGACAGGGCAAGATCCGCTAATTCACCCCTCCACTTT
TRBD1	14	TRBJ1-3	once	TRBV14	CASSRDRSGNTIYF	TGTGCCAGCAGCCGGGACAGATCTGGAAACACCATATATTTT
NA	14	TRBJ1-6	NA	TRBV9	CASERGGYNSPLHF	TGTGCCAGCGAGAGAGGAGGTTATAATTCACCCCTCCACTTT
NA	17	TRBJ1-6	NA	TRBV4-3	CASSQDPGSSYNSPLHF	TGCGCCAGCAGCCAAGATCCAGGTAGCTCCTATAATTCACCCCTCCACTTT
TRBD2	15	TRBJ2-1	NA	TRBV5-1	CASSLSGGGAAEQFF	TGCGCCAGCAGCTTGAGTGGCGGGGGGGCTGCTGAGCAGTTCTTC
TRBD1	16	TRBJ2-1	NA	TRBV15	CATSREGDSPYNEQFF	TGTGCCACCAGCAGAGAGGGGGACAGCCCATACAATGAGCAGTTCTTC
TRBD1	18	TRBJ1-4	NA	TRBV18	CASSFSGTGGAVNEKLFF	TGTGCCAGCTCATTTTCCGGGACAGGGGGCGCGGTTAATGAAAAACTGTTTTTT
NA	14	TRBJ2-2	NA	TRBV20-1	CSASVSRDTGELFF	TGCAGTGCTAGTGTTAGCAGGGACACCGGGGAGCTGTTTTTT
NA	13	TRBJ1-2	once	TRBV6-5	CASSYSGDYGYTF	TGTGCCAGCAGTTACTCGGGAGACTATGGCTACACCTTC
NA	13	TRBJ1-1	once	TRBV3-1/TRBV3-2	CASTLFGGAEAFF	TGTGCCAGCACCCTCTTTGGCGGGGCTGAAGCTTTCTTT
TRBD1	14	TRBJ1-6	NA	TRBV7-2	CASSLRTGNSPLHF	TGTGCCAGCAGCCTGCGGACAGGGAATTCACCCCTCCACTTT
NA	15	TRBJ1-2	NA	TRBV18	CASSPYGATNYGYTF	TGTGCCAGCTCACCATATGGGGCCACTAACTATGGCTACACCTTC
NA	14	TRBJ1-1	NA	TRBV18	CASSPRVGNTEAFF	TGTGCCAGCTCACCACGAGTTGGGAACACTGAAGCTTTCTTT
NA	11	TRBJ2-5	NA	TRBV30	CAWRARMSQYF	TGTGCCTGGAGGGCGAGGATGTCCCAGTACTTC
TRBD1	15	TRBJ2-7	NA	TRBV7-2	CASSFRQGRTYEQYF	TGTGCCAGCAGCTTTCGACAGGGACGGACCTACGAGCAGTACTTC
TRBD1	15	TRBJ2-3	NA	TRBV7-9	CASSSRTGVLDTQYF	TGTGCCAGCAGCTCACGGACAGGGGTGTTGGATACGCAGTATTTT
NA	15	TRBJ2-1	few	TRBV19	CASRDGWSSYNEQFF	TGTGCCAGTAGAGACGGGTGGAGTTCCTACAATGAGCAGTTCTTC
NA	16	TRBJ1-1	few	TRBV7-6	CASSLAPARPDTEAFF	TGTGCCAGCAGCTTAGCGCCGGCCAGGCCCGACACTGAAGCTTTCTTT
TRBD2	16	TRBJ2-5	NA	TRBV7-3	CASSPGLAPGQETQYF	TGTGCCAGCAGCCCGGGACTAGCGCCGGGTCAAGAGACCCAGTACTTC
NA	20	TRBJ2-4	NA	TRBV21-1	CASSTKKENRDRGPKNIQYF	TGTGCCAGCAGCACCAAAAAGGAGAACAGGGACCGGGGACCCAAAAACATTCAGTACTTC
NA	15	TRBJ1-2	NA	TRBV15	CATSSPTRGAYGYTF	TGTGCCACCAGCAGTCCCACCCGGGGGGCCTATGGCTACACCTTC
TRBD2	15	TRBJ2-7	NA	TRBV3-1/TRBV3-2	CASSPGLAPSYEQYF	TGTGCCAGCAGCCCAGGACTAGCGCCGTCCTACGAGCAGTACTTC
TRBD2	16	TRBJ2-1	NA	TRBV7-8	CASSSPGTSGNNEQFF	TGTGCCAGCAGCTCCCCCGGGACTAGCGGGAACAATGAGCAGTTCTTC
TRBD2	15	TRBJ2-2	NA	TRBV7-7	CASSFSGGNTGELFF	TGTGCCAGCAGCTTTAGCGGGGGGAACACCGGGGAGCTGTTTTTT
TRBD2	13	TRBJ2-7	NA	TRBV30	CAWSLAGGGEQYF	TGTGCCTGGAGTTTAGCGGGAGGCGGCGAGCAGTACTTC
TRBD1	15	TRBJ1-4	NA	TRBV6-5	CASRTGTGKMAKLFF	TGTGCCAGCAGAACCGGGACAGGGAAAATGGCAAAACTGTTTTTT
NA	15	TRBJ1-2	NA	TRBV28	CASSFNPTGLYGYTF	TGTGCCAGCAGTTTCAACCCAACAGGGCTCTATGGCTACACCTTC
NA	17	TRBJ1-3	few	TRBV28	CASSLFGRANSGNTIYF	TGTGCCAGCAGTTTATTTGGCAGGGCAAACTCTGGAAACACCATATATTTT
NA	14	TRBJ1-2	NA	TRBV10-3	CAISRSGGDRGYTF	TGTGCCATCAGCCGGTCGGGGGGTGATCGCGGCTACACCTTC
NA	15	TRBJ1-4	NA	TRBV11-2	CASSPENGFGEKLFF	TGTGCCAGCAGCCCGGAGAACGGGTTCGGTGAAAAACTGTTTTTT
NA	12	TRBJ1-1	NA	TRBV6-5	CASSTGPGGAFF	TGTGCCAGCAGTACGGGACCTGGAGGGGCTTTCTTT
NA	16	TRBJ2-6	once	TRBV6-5	CASSYRTGSGANVLTF	TGTGCCAGCAGTTACAGAACAGGGTCTGGGGCCAACGTCCTGACTTTC
TRBD2	17	TRBJ2-3	few	TRBV28	CASSLRTSSLGTDTQYF	TGTGCCAGCAGTTTAAGGACTAGCTCCTTGGGCACAGATACGCAGTATTTT
NA	16	TRBJ1-5	NA	TRBV7-2	CASSLAGGTRNQPQHF	TGTGCCAGCAGCTTAGCGGGGGGGACCCGCAATCAGCCCCAGCATTTT
NA	13	TRBJ2-4	NA	TRBV3-1/TRBV3-2	CASSQESDSIQYF	TGTGCCAGCAGCCAAGAAAGCGACAGCATTCAGTACTTC